One TCR beta chain is described in this entry. Only in-frame clones appear in the TCRdb table, and some are missing; sequencing was by immunoSEQ multiplex PCR. The sample has about 63,000 clones; approximately 87% are singletons. The germline CDR1 and CDR2 sequences are SGDLS and YYNGEE. V lost 1 base to trimming and J lost 1 base; unmatched junction nucleotides: 4. The CDR3 is 15 amino acids. The sample is drawn from a study of siplizumab effects on memory and regulatory T cells. For a few donor pairs, CD4+ naive/memory and CD8+ naive/effector-memory/TEMRA unstimulated subsets were also sequenced. This sequence was found in a human donor in good health. Sequenced sample: memory CD4+ T cells sorted from blood. The chain carries TRBV9 and TRBJ2-5; 7 bases are a match to TRBD2. CDR3 nucleotides: TGTGCCAGCAGCGTATGGGAGGGGCTCCAAGAGACCCAGTACTTC. This codes for CASSVWEGLQETQYF.